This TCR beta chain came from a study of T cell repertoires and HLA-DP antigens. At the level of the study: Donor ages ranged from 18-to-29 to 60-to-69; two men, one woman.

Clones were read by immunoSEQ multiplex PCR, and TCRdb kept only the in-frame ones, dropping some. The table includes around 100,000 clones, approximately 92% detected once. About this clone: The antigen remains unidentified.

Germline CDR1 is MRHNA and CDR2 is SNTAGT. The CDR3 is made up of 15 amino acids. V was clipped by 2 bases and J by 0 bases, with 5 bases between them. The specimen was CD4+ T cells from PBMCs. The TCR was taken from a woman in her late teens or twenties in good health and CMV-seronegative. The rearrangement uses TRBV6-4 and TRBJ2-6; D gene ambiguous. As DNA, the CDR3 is TGTGCCAGCAGTGACGGAGTCTCTGGGGCCAACGTCCTGACTTTC. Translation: CASSDGVSGANVLTF.